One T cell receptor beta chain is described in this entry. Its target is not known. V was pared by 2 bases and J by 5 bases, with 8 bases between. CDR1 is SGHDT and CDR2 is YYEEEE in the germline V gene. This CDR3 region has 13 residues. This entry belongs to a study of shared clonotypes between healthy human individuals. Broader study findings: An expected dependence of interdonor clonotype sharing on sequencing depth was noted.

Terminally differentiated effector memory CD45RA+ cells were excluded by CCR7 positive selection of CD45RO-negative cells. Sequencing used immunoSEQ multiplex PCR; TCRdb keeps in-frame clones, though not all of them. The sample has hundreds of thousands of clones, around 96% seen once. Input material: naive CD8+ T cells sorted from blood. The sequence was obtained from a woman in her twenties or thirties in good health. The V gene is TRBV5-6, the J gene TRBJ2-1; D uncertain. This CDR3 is CASSFQMNNEQFF. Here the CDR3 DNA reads TGTGCCAGCAGCTTTCAGATGAACAATGAGCAGTTCTTC.